This T cell receptor beta chain was recorded in a study of cytomegalovirus exposure and HLA in healthy donors. The study, taken as a whole, reports: Clonal expansion, a later analysis showed, was greater in HLA-associated TCR beta chains than in equally common others.

Trimming removed 6 bases from V and 0 bases from J, with 12 bases in between. Germline-derived CDR1 and CDR2 are LNHDA and SQIVND (reference sequence). The CDR3 spans 14 residues. A word on this clone: Its antigen remains unknown.

Primers included in the PCR were 60 Vbeta and 13 Jbeta primers. Data came from immunoSEQ multiplex PCR; TCRdb stores just in-frame clones and leaves some out. This sample carries over 20,000 clones, with about a fifth going to the ten biggest clones. The sequencing sample was made of PBMCs. The chain recombines TRBV19 with TRBJ2-7; D perhaps matches TRBD2 (6 bases). This sequence was found in a man in his sixties in good health and CMV-seropositive. CDR3 sequence reads: CASRPEGSSYEQYF. CDR3 nucleotide sequence: TGTGCCAGTAGGCCGGAGGGGAGCTCCTACGAGCAGTACTTC.